This TCR beta chain was sequenced for a study of blood T cell repertoires in COVID-19. The overall study: PBMCs, B-cell-depleted T cells, or T cells provided the cDNA or gDNA that made up the material.

In the original workflow: It was from reference gene primer amplification that nucleated cell counts were estimated. TCRdb keeps only in-frame clones here, not all; method: immunoSEQ multiplex PCR. V and J calls and clone size are those listed in that table; D and trimming were worked out from the DNA. The repertoire holds almost 45,000 clones, approximately 80% seen once, with about three fifths in the top ten. The CDR3 sequence is 18 residues long. This clone was observed a few times. Specimen: peripheral blood. This receptor was identified in an older man with acute or convalescent COVID-19. The rearrangement links TRBV21-1 to TRBJ1-5. TRBV21-1 is a pseudogene. CDR3 in DNA: TGTGCCAGCTTGAGCGGAAAGCGGGGGAATAGGGCTTTTCAGCCCCAGCATTTT. Translation gives CASLSGKRGNRAFQPQHF.